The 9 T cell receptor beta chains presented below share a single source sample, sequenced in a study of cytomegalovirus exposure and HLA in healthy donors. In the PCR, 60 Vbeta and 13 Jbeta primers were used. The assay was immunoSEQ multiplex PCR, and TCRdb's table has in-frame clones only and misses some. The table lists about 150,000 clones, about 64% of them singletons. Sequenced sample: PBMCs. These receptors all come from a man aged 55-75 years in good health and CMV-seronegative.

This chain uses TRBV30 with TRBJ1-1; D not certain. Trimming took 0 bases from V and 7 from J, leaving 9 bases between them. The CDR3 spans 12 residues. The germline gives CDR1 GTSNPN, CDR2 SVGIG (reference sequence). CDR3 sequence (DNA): TGTGCCTGGAGTGTAATACGGGGTGAAGCTTTCTTT. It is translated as CAWSVIRGEAFF.

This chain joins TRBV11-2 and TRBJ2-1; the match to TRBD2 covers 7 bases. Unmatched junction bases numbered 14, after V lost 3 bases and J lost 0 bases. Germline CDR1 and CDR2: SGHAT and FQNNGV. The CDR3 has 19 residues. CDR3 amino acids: CASSLTSWAGRPSYNEQFF. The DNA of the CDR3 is TGTGCCAGCAGCTTGACTAGCTGGGCTGGCCGACCCTCCTACAATGAGCAGTTCTTC.

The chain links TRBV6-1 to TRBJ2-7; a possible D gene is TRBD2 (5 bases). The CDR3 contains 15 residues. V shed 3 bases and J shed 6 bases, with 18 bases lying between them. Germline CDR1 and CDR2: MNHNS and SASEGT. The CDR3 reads CASSERTSIIGEQYF. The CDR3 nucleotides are TGTGCCAGCAGTGAGCGAACTAGTATTATTGGCGAGCAGTACTTC.

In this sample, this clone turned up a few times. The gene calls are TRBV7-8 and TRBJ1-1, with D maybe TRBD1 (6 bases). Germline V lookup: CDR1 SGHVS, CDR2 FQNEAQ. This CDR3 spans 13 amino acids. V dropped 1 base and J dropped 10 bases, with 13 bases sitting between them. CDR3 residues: CASSLGGGRVAFF. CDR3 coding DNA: TGTGCCAGCAGCTTAGGGGGGGGGCGGGTAGCTTTCTTT.

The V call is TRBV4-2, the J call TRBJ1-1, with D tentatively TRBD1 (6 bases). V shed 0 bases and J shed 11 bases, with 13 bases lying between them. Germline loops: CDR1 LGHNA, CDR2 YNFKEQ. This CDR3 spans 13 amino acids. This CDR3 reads CASSQDSGGLAFF. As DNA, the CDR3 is TGTGCCAGCAGCCAAGATTCGGGGGGGCTTGCTTTCTTT.

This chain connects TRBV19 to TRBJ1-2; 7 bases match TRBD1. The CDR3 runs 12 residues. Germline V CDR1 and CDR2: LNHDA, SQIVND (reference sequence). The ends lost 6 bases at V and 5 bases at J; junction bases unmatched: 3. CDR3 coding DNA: TGTGCCAGTAGGACAGGGCCATATGGCTACACCTTC. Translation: CASRTGPYGYTF.

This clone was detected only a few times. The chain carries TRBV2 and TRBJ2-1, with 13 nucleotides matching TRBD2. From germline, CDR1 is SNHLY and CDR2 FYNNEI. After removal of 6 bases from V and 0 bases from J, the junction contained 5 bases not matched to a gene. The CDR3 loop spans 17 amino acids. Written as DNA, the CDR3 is TGTGCCAGCAGACCCTGGACTAGCGGGGGCTCCTACAATGAGCAGTTCTTC. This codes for CASRPWTSGGSYNEQFF. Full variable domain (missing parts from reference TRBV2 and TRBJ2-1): EPEVTQTPSHQVTQMGQEVILRCVPISNHLYFYWYRQILGQKVEFLVSFYNNEISEKSEIFDDQFSVERPDGSNFTLKIRSTKLEDSAMYFCASRPWTSGGSYNEQFFGPGTRLTVL.

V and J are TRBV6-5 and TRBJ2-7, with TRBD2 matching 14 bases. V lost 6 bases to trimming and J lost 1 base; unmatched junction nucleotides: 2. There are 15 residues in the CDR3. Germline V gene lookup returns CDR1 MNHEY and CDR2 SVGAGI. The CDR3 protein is CASSRTSGRSYEQYF. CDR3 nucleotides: TGTGCCAGCAGCCGGACTAGCGGGAGGTCCTACGAGCAGTACTTC.

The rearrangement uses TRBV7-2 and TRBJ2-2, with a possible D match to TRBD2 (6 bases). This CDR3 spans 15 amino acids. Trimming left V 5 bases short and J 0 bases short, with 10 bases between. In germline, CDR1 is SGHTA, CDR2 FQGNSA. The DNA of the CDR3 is TGTGCCAGCAGCCCCCCGGGGGCGAACACCGGGGAGCTGTTTTTT. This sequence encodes CASSPPGANTGELFF.